The rows below give T cell receptor beta chains drawn from one sample of a study of human T cells and chemical hapten exposure. TCRdb passed the RACE reads through MiXCR, listing each CDR3 protein once. This table holds about 80,000 distinct CDR3 sequences, 11% to 15% found once. The sample in question was whole blood, obtained in connection with sensitization to the hapten diphenylcyclopropenone (DPC). The receptors originated from a woman aged 50 to 60 with alopecia areata. Some clones in this sample may be carry-over from other donors' samples. CDR3s include the opening cysteine and the closing phenylalanine or tryptophan. Fields, in order: J gene, D gene, V gene, clone size, CDR3 protein, CDR3 DNA. D genes are given only for firm matches. Not every row has a clone size; where given, it reads once, few, many or a size class.

TRBJ2-5,-,TRBV20-1,few,CSASRPSGTKETQYF,TGCAGTGCTAGTCGGCCTTCCGGGACCAAAGAGACCCAGTACTTC
TRBJ1-2,-,TRBV27,-,CASSLSETMAGYTF,TGTGCCAGCAGTTTATCGGAGACAATGGCTGGCTACACCTTC
TRBJ2-1,-,TRBV12-2,once,CASRLGGTGLYNEQFF,TGTGCAAGTCGCTTAGGGGGGACAGGGTTGTACAATGAGCAGTTCTTC
TRBJ2-5,-,TRBV10-3,-,CAISGGSGQETQYF,TGTGCCATCAGTGGAGGTAGCGGCCAAGAGACCCAGTACTTC
TRBJ2-5,-,TRBV4-1,-,CASSQDFFTTNQETQYF,TGCGCCAGCAGCCAAGATTTCTTTACTACCAACCAAGAGACCCAGTACTTC
TRBJ2-3,TRBD2,TRBV11-2,many,CASSLFPGLAGRTDTQYF,TGTGCCAGCAGCTTATTCCCCGGACTAGCGGGACGCACAGATACGCAGTATTTT
TRBJ1-1,-,TRBV20-1,few,CSARPRDGTRTTEAFF,TGCAGTGCTAGACCGCGGGACGGAACGAGGACCACTGAAGCTTTCTTT
TRBJ2-5,TRBD2,TRBV29-1,few,CSNRLAGEETQYF,TGCAGCAACCGACTAGCGGGAGAGGAGACCCAGTACTTC
TRBJ2-7,TRBD2,TRBV28,few,CASSFLGGSYEQYF,TGTGCCAGCAGTTTTTTGGGCGGGAGTTACGAGCAGTACTTC
TRBJ2-7,-,TRBV12-3/TRBV12-4,few,CASSPGRLPVYEQYF,TGTGCCAGCAGCCCGGGACGACTCCCCGTTTACGAGCAGTACTTC
TRBJ2-7,-,TRBV21-1,many,CASSNLKRGYSYEQYF,TGTGCCAGCAGCAATTTGAAAAGGGGATACTCCTACGAGCAGTACTTC
TRBJ2-5,-,TRBV6-1,-,CASSDLITQYF,TGTGCCAGCAGTGATCTGATCACCCAGTACTTC
TRBJ2-1,TRBD2,TRBV20-1,many,CSARVGIAGAGEQFF,TGCAGTGCTAGAGTAGGCATAGCGGGAGCTGGTGAGCAGTTCTTC
TRBJ2-7,-,TRBV29-1,-,CSVLGKVNYEQYF,TGCAGCGTTTTGGGGAAAGTGAACTACGAGCAGTACTTC
TRBJ2-4,-,TRBV15,few,CATSTDAKNIQYF,TGTGCCACCAGCACGGACGCCAAAAACATTCAGTACTTC
TRBJ1-1,-,TRBV5-1,-,CASSLLGSNTEAFF,TGCGCCAGCAGCTTGTTAGGCAGCAACACTGAAGCTTTCTTT
TRBJ1-3,-,TRBV29-1,once,CSVDLYGGNTIYF,TGCAGCGTTGATCTTTACGGTGGAAACACCATATATTTT
TRBJ2-4,-,TRBV29-1,-,CSVENQTRGGNIQYF,TGCAGCGTTGAAAACCAGACCCGGGGAGGAAACATTCAGTACTTC
TRBJ1-5,-,TRBV7-9,-,CASSLVRPNSNQPQHF,TGTGCCAGCAGCTTAGTTCGCCCAAATAGCAATCAGCCCCAGCATTTT
TRBJ2-3,TRBD2,TRBV19,few,CASSVTSGSSADTQYF,TGTGCCAGTAGTGTCACTAGCGGGAGCAGTGCAGATACGCAGTATTTT
TRBJ2-1,-,TRBV6-1,-,CASDSRLAGSEQFF,TGTGCCAGCGATTCCAGACTCGCAGGGTCGGAGCAGTTCTTC
TRBJ1-1,TRBD1,TRBV6-6,-,CASSYLNRGVLTSTEAFF,TGTGCCAGCAGTTACCTGAACAGGGGAGTTTTGACATCCACTGAAGCTTTCTTT
TRBJ2-2,-,TRBV9,few,CASSVASRVTGELFF,TGTGCCAGCAGCGTAGCTTCACGGGTCACCGGGGAGCTGTTTTTT
TRBJ2-4,-,TRBV5-1,few,CASSLGQSRDIQYF,TGCGCCAGCAGCTTGGGTCAGTCTCGGGACATTCAGTACTTC
TRBJ2-7,-,TRBV2,-,CASSANGGGINEQYF,TGTGCCAGCAGTGCGAACGGGGGCGGAATCAACGAGCAGTACTTC
TRBJ1-5,-,TRBV3-1,many,CASSQDRTVPGPQHF,TGTGCCAGCAGCCAAGATCGGACAGTGCCTGGGCCCCAGCATTTT
TRBJ2-3,TRBD2,TRBV20-1,-,CSARVAGGPDTQYF,TGCAGTGCTAGGGTTGCGGGAGGGCCCGATACGCAGTATTTT
TRBJ1-5,-,TRBV6-6,few,CASSVGGAYNQPQHF,TGTGCCAGCAGTGTCGGGGGGGCGTACAATCAGCCCCAGCATTTT
TRBJ2-3,TRBD1,TRBV7-9,few,CASSSRVSGTGSTDTQYF,TGTGCCAGCAGCTCGAGGGTTTCCGGGACAGGGAGCACAGATACGCAGTATTTT
TRBJ1-1,TRBD1,TRBV20-1,-,CSARGTGHTEAFF,TGCAGTGCTAGAGGGACAGGACACACTGAAGCTTTCTTT
TRBJ2-1,TRBD2,TRBV28,-,CASSYASGRANEQFF,TGTGCCAGCAGCTACGCAAGCGGGAGGGCCAATGAGCAGTTCTTC
TRBJ1-5,-,TRBV15,-,CATSSGPLPNQPQHF,TGTGCCACCAGCTCAGGACCTCTTCCAAATCAGCCCCAGCATTTT
TRBJ1-2,TRBD1,TRBV5-1,-,CASSSGQTLYGYTF,TGCGCCAGCAGCTCGGGACAGACGCTCTATGGCTACACCTTC
TRBJ1-2,-,TRBV29-1,-,CSSPHGTYGYTF,TGCAGTTCCCCCCATGGGACCTATGGCTACACCTTC
TRBJ1-2,-,TRBV28,-,CATKGSNYGYTF,TGTGCCACCAAGGGCAGTAACTATGGCTACACCTTC
TRBJ1-5,-,TRBV18,many,CASSPNLDQPQHF,TGTGCCAGCTCACCTAACCTAGATCAGCCCCAGCATTTT
TRBJ2-7,-,TRBV27,few,CASSFSQGGYEQYF,TGTGCCAGCAGTTTTTCACAGGGTGGTTACGAGCAGTACTTC
TRBJ1-5,-,TRBV12-2,-,CASRSTRRINQPQHF,TGTGCAAGTCGCTCGACACGGCGGATCAATCAGCCCCAGCATTTT
TRBJ2-7,-,TRBV2,few,CASLRELSSEQYF,TGTGCCAGCTTGCGGGAACTCTCTTCGGAGCAGTACTTC
TRBJ1-2,-,TRBV12-3/TRBV12-4,few,CASRGSQGTNYGYTF,TGTGCCAGCAGGGGGAGCCAGGGGACCAACTATGGCTACACCTTC
TRBJ2-5,-,TRBV12-3/TRBV12-4,-,CASSLTGFGETQYF,TGTGCCAGCAGTTTAACTGGGTTTGGGGAGACCCAGTACTTC
TRBJ2-2,TRBD1,TRBV2,few,CASSAGQGAGTGELFF,TGTGCCAGCAGTGCTGGACAGGGGGCCGGGACCGGGGAGCTGTTTTTT
TRBJ2-1,TRBD2,TRBV7-2,-,CASSLALASGNNEQFF,TGTGCCAGCAGCTTAGCTTTGGCTAGCGGGAACAATGAGCAGTTCTTC
TRBJ2-1,TRBD2,TRBV11-2,many,CASRRLAGGFDEQFF,TGTGCCAGCAGACGGCTAGCGGGAGGGTTCGATGAGCAGTTCTTC
TRBJ2-7,TRBD2,TRBV29-1,-,CSVEVSGSSYEQYF,TGCAGCGTTGAAGTTAGCGGGAGCTCCTACGAGCAGTACTTC
TRBJ2-2,-,TRBV6-5,-,CASSRRGPLNTGELFF,TGTGCCAGCAGCCGCCGGGGACCACTGAACACCGGGGAGCTGTTTTTT
TRBJ1-2,TRBD1,TRBV27,-,CASSRGTGINSYTF,TGTGCCAGCAGTCGTGGGACAGGGATTAATAGCTACACCTTC
TRBJ2-1,-,TRBV5-5,-,CASSLDLHETYNEQFF,TGTGCCAGCAGCTTGGACCTACACGAGACCTACAATGAGCAGTTCTTC
TRBJ2-1,-,TRBV21-1,few,CASSLAGGLYNEQFF,TGTGCCAGCAGCCTAGCGGGAGGCCTCTACAATGAGCAGTTCTTC
TRBJ2-3,-,TRBV9,-,CASSVVDHTDTQYF,TGTGCCAGCAGCGTAGTGGACCACACAGATACGCAGTATTTT
TRBJ2-7,TRBD2,TRBV11-2,-,CASSSLAGGKAYEQYF,TGTGCCAGCAGCTCACTAGCGGGGGGCAAGGCCTACGAGCAGTACTTC
TRBJ2-7,TRBD2,TRBV11-2,-,CASSSGSGREDEQYF,TGTGCCAGCAGCTCGGGTAGCGGGAGGGAGGACGAGCAGTACTTC